This T cell receptor beta chain comes out of a study of blood T cells in healthy people across ages. Combining a sample-barcoded 5' primer with a J-beta primer mix, a second PCR ran for 7 to 11 cycles. TCRdb ran MiXCR on the 5' RACE reads and lists one entry per CDR3 protein. The data show under 1,100,000 distinct CDR3 sequences, with roughly a quarter seen just once and around 0.75% held by the top ten. The CDR3 has 18 residues. The germline gives CDR1 ENHRY, CDR2 SYGVKD. V dropped 3 bases and J dropped 0 bases, with 20 bases sitting between them. Only a few counts were recorded for this clonotype. The sample also formed part of further work on T cells of mothers and their children. Turning to that study: Donation came from three healthy Caucasian mothers together with their six children.

V gene TRBV10-3 combines with J gene TRBJ1-1, with D uncertain. The sequence derives from a girl aged 2-10 years in good health. What was sequenced was blood. In nucleotides, the CDR3 is TGTGCCATCAGTGACCCGGACTCGTCGAGCGGAATGAACACTGAAGCTTTCTTT. Translated: CAISDPDSSSGMNTEAFF.